This T cell receptor (beta chain) came from a study of cytomegalovirus exposure and HLA in healthy donors. The CDR3 sequence is 13 residues long. Germline V gene lookup returns CDR1 MNHEY and CDR2 SVGAGI. J lost 7 bases, V lost 4 bases, and 6 bases had no gene match. Use of 60 Vbeta and 13 Jbeta primers characterized the PCR. Sequencing was performed with immunoSEQ multiplex PCR; in TCRdb, only in-frame clones are kept and a portion is missing. The sample records around 140,000 clones, 77% being singletons. Broader study findings: V- and J-gene trimming of TCR beta was linked (in a later analysis) to a missense DCLRE1C variant. On later analysis, the bulk of CMV-associated TCR beta chains appeared to be HLA-restricted.

Concerning this clone: Its antigen remains unknown.

Sequenced input: PBMCs. The origin of this receptor is a male donor in good health and CMV-seronegative. The chain carries TRBV6-5 and TRBJ1-2; 7 nucleotides align to TRBD1. CDR3 in DNA: TGTGCCAGCAGTTGGCAGGGGGGTGGTGGCTACACCTTC. Protein sequence: CASSWQGGGGYTF.